This TCR beta chain came from a study of blood T cell repertoires in COVID-19. CDR3 length equals 14 residues. The germline V gene has CDR1 SGHNT and CDR2 YYREEE (reference sequence). V was clipped by 0 bases and J by 5 bases, with 9 bases between them. Methods used by the authors: The authors estimated nucleated cell counts from reference gene primer amplification. The table came from immunoSEQ multiplex PCR; TCRdb's copy has only in-frame clones and leaves some out. The V and J calls and clone size are taken from that table; D and trimming were inferred from the DNA. The sample contains 190,000 or so clones, about 83% of which appear only once.

V is TRBV5-4 and J is TRBJ2-1, with D tentatively TRBD1 (5 bases). This TCR was recovered from a man over 45 with active or convalescent COVID-19. Sequences were obtained from peripheral blood. The CDR3 loop reads CASSLDAGNNEQFF. DNA of the CDR3: TGTGCCAGCAGCTTGGATGCAGGGAACAATGAGCAGTTCTTC. Filled out from reference TRBV5-4 and TRBJ2-1, the complete variable domain reads ETGVTQSPTHLIKTRGQQVTLRCSSQSGHNTVSWYQQALGQGPQFIFQYYREEENGRGNFPPRFSGLQFPNYSSELNVNALELDDSALYLCASSLDAGNNEQFFGPGTRLTVL.